This T cell receptor (beta chain) appears in the sequencing data of a study of CD8 T cells in ankylosing spondylitis. General study results and limits: About 8 highly homologous variants made up a TCR beta motif, and this motif appeared characteristic of ankylosing spondylitis blood. Matched synovial fluid from ankylosing spondylitis patients was reported to be enriched for disease-linked clones.

Germline-derived CDR1 and CDR2 are SGHTA and FQGNSA. The CDR3 is made up of 15 amino acids. Trimming took off 1 base at V and 0 bases at J, with 9 bases between the two ends. About this clonotype itself: The antigen is unknown.

Researchers built TCR beta libraries using quantitative 5'-RACE with molecular barcodes. TCRdb re-derived calls from the 5' RACE reads in MiXCR, one entry per CDR3 protein. The table has 750,000 to 850,000 distinct CDR3 sequences, roughly 10% seen once. The chain recombines TRBV7-2 with TRBJ2-5; D call uncertain. The clonotype was recovered from a male donor with ankylosing spondylitis. The sample comprised blood, either unsorted or a sorted T cell fraction (not recorded which). The CDR3 region is CASSLGVSYQETQYF. The CDR3 bases are TGTGCCAGCAGCTTAGGGGTCTCGTACCAAGAGACCCAGTACTTC.